The text below deals with one T cell receptor (beta chain). Its matching antigen is unknown. The table came from immunoSEQ multiplex PCR; TCRdb's copy has only in-frame clones and leaves some out. Here the sample spans around 100,000 clones, around 94% being singletons. This entry is derived from a study of graft-versus-host responses after intestinal transplantation. Background on the study: As for transplant type, recipients had multivisceral, liver-intestinal, or isolated intestinal grafts. General study points: GvH clones appeared in recipient marrow, some first in ileum or blood. Some patients had graft-donor T cell macrochimerism. In their allografts, the ratios of graft-versus-host to host-versus-graft T cell clones were high.

The CDR3 is 14 residues long. Trimming removed 1 base at V and 1 base at J, with 8 bases between. CDR1 and CDR2 from the germline V gene are SGHNT and YYREEE (reference sequence). V is TRBV5-4 and J is TRBJ1-2; D ambiguous. This receptor was obtained from a human donor who was the organ donor for an intestinal transplant. The starting material was unstimulated CD8+ T cells sorted from spleen or lymph node cells, obtained before transplant. The CDR3 coding sequence is TGTGCCAGCAGCTTGTTTGGGAGTAACTATGGCTACACCTTC. Translation: CASSLFGSNYGYTF.